A single sample gave rise to the 2 T cell receptor beta chains below, sequenced in a study of beta chain features in type 1 diabetes. The authors reverse transcribed all of the isolated RNA, so sequencing captured expressed TCRB transcripts. Using immunoSEQ multiplex PCR, the repertoire was profiled, and TCRdb retains in-frame clones only, with some absent. The repertoire includes fewer than 350,000 clones, approximately 8% of them detected once, and over 0.8% sits in the top ten. The sample was central memory CD4+ T cells from blood. Every receptor here comes from a woman aged 18-29 years in good health.

The chain employs TRBV11-2 and TRBJ2-7; no clear D gene. V dropped 0 bases and J dropped 1 base, with 10 bases sitting between them. The germline CDR1 and CDR2 sequences are SGHAT and FQNNGV. The CDR3 covers 15 residues. The CDR3 nucleotides are TGTGCCAGCAGCTTAGAGCGCCAGTCTTCCTACGAGCAGTACTTC. It is translated as CASSLERQSSYEQYF.

This clone was seen a handful of times. The genes are TRBV7-9 and TRBJ2-1, with 7 positions matching TRBD2. The length of the CDR3 is 14 residues. Losses at the gene ends were 3 bases for V and 9 bases for J; bases not matched to a gene: 8. Germline CDR1 reads SEHNR; CDR2 reads FQNEAQ (reference sequence). CDR3 nucleotides: TGTGCCAGCAGCTTTAGGGCGGGAGAGGGTGAGCAGTTCTTC. It is translated as CASSFRAGEGEQFF.